This TCR beta chain was observed in a study of T-cell reconstitution after alpha-beta-depleted transplantation in children. Unique molecular identifiers tagged the TCRbeta library. TCRdb itself ran the PCR reads through MiXCR, one entry per CDR3 protein. The table includes about 78,000 distinct CDR3 sequences, less than 15% detected once. A remark on this clonotype: The antigen remains undetermined. Germline and junction disagree at one end, which may indicate a read error.

Study-wide points: Where some patients showed high TCRbeta diversity at day 60, it came from recipient T cells and thymic progenitors that had survived. After transplant, at about two months, alpha-beta T cells were reportedly derived from several hundred expanded graft clones.

The clonotype originates from a male patient between 2 and 15 years old who had a stem cell transplant for acute lymphoblastic leukemia, so the T cells may come from the graft donor. Material: PBMCs, mostly from graft donor cells, obtained 180 days after TCRalphabeta/CD19-depleted stem cell transplant.

CDR3 sequence (DNA): TGTGCCTGCAGTTCACATGGGGGACTAGCGTATATAACAGATACGCAGTATTTT. This sequence encodes CACSSHGGLAYITDTQYF. V and J are TRBV12-3 or TRBV12-4 and TRBJ2-3; 10 positions agree with TRBD2. The CDR3 contains 18 residues.